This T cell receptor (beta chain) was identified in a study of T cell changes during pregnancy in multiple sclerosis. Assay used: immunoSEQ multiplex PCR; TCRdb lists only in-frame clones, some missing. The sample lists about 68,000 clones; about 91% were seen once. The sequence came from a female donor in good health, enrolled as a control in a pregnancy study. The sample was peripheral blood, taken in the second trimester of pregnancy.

In DNA, the CDR3 is TGCGCCAGCAGCTTGGCCCCCGGCTCTAGCTCCTACGAGCAGTACTTC. Its protein product is CASSLAPGSSSYEQYF. The chain joins TRBV5-1 to TRBJ2-7; D ambiguous. Germline assignment: CDR1 SGHRS and CDR2 YFSETQ. This CDR3 contains 16 residues. V was clipped by 0 bases and J by 0 bases, with 13 bases between them.